The 18 T cell receptor beta chains below come from one sample, sequenced in a study of T cell responses to AZD1222 COVID-19 vaccine. Some clones are missing from TCRdb's copy, which holds only in-frame ones; the method was immunoSEQ multiplex PCR. The table lists 90,000 to 120,000 clones, 92% of them singletons. Sequences were derived from peripheral blood, sampled 28 days after the second AZD1222 dose. These receptors were obtained from an adult who received the AZD1222 COVID-19 vaccine.

The chain carries TRBV6-5 and TRBJ2-5, with 7 bases aligning to TRBD2. This CDR3 contains 14 residues. Germline assignment: CDR1 MNHEY and CDR2 SVGAGI. V shed 6 bases, J shed 5 bases, and the junction held 9 bases outside the gene matches. The CDR3 DNA reads as TGTGCCAGCAGCAAAATGGGGGGGATGGAGACCCAGTACTTC. Protein product: CASSKMGGMETQYF.

The V and J genes are TRBV4-3 and TRBJ2-7; the D gene is possibly TRBD1 (6 bases). Germline V gives CDR1 LGHNA, CDR2 YSLEER. V shed 3 bases and J shed 4 bases, with 16 bases lying between them. CDR3 length: 15 residues. CDR3 DNA: TGCGCCAGCAGCCAGACATCAGGACAGCGGTACGAGCAGTACTTC. Amino acid sequence: CASSQTSGQRYEQYF.

The chain is built from TRBV5-6 and TRBJ2-1; 12 nucleotides line up with TRBD2. Germline V lookup: CDR1 SGHDT, CDR2 YYEEEE. This CDR3 is 16 amino acids long. V shed 4 bases, J shed 9 bases, and the junction held 11 bases outside the gene matches. The CDR3 here is CASSGVTSGRNGEQFF. The CDR3 nucleotides are TGTGCCAGCAGCGGGGTGACTAGCGGGAGAAATGGTGAGCAGTTCTTC.

V usage is TRBV18 and J usage is TRBJ1-1, with 7 nucleotides matching TRBD1. Trimming cost V 4 bases and J 0 bases; bases outside gene matches: 5. The germline CDR1 and CDR2 sequences are KGHSH and LQKENI. The CDR3 is 15 residues long. CDR3 region: CASSLRDSMNTEAFF. The CDR3 region has the DNA TGTGCCAGCTCACTCCGGGACAGTATGAACACTGAAGCTTTCTTT.

The CDR3 coding sequence is TGTGCCAGCAGCCAAGAGGGACGTAGGGGTGGACTGTTTTTT. Amino acid sequence: CASSQEGRRGGLFF. The chain employs TRBV3-1 (or the pseudogene TRBV3-2) and TRBJ1-4, with D perhaps TRBD1 (5 bases). Per the germline V gene, CDR1 is LGHDT and CDR2 is YNNKEL (reference sequence). V dropped 0 bases and J dropped 13 bases, with 15 bases sitting between them. The CDR3 contains 14 residues.

The rearrangement uses TRBV10-3 and TRBJ2-2; 8 nucleotides match TRBD2. Trimming at V came to 7 bases and at J to 5 bases, leaving 12 bases not matched to a gene. CDR1 ENHRY and CDR2 SYGVKD come from the germline V gene. The CDR3 is 16 residues long. The CDR3 spells CAITSGVAGRTGELFF. DNA of the CDR3: TGTGCCATCACCTCGGGGGTAGCGGGACGGACCGGGGAGCTGTTTTTT.

The CDR3 loop is CALGSSYNSPLHF. The CDR3 DNA reads TGTGCCCTGGGCAGCTCCTATAATTCACCCCTCCACTTT. This chain connects TRBV28 to TRBJ1-6, with no clear D. Trimming removed 11 bases at V and 0 bases at J, with 8 bases between. Per the germline V gene, CDR1 is MDHEN and CDR2 is SYDVKM. CDR3 size: 13 residues.

The chain employs TRBV12-3 or TRBV12-4 and TRBJ2-1, with D unresolved. The CDR3 is 12 amino acids. V was shortened by 5 bases and J by 10 bases, with 12 bases between the two germline ends. The CDR3 coding sequence is TGTGCCAGCAGTCCCCGATTAGGAGAGCAGTTCTTC. This translates into CASSPRLGEQFF.

V and J are TRBV12-3 or TRBV12-4 and TRBJ1-1; no clear D. The CDR3 has 11 amino acids. V lost 6 bases and J lost 6, with 8 bases in between. CDR3 DNA sequence: TGTGCCAGCAGCGCAAACTCTGAAGCTTTCTTT. Translation gives CASSANSEAFF.

The rearrangement joins TRBV27 to TRBJ2-7; TRBD2 aligns across 9 bases. Germline V gene data show CDR1 as MNHEY and CDR2 as SMNVEV (reference sequence). This CDR3 contains 14 residues. After removal of 5 bases from V and 2 bases from J, the junction contained 4 bases not matched to a gene. This CDR3 is CASSHKRGAYEQYF. DNA of the CDR3: TGTGCCAGCAGTCATAAGCGGGGGGCCTACGAGCAGTACTTC.

CDR3 nucleotide sequence: TGTGCCAGCAGCACGGATCCGAGCTACGAGCAGTACTTC. This sequence encodes CASSTDPSYEQYF. V and J are TRBV11-3 and TRBJ2-7, with no clear D. Looked up from germline, CDR1 is SGHNT and CDR2 is YENEEA. The CDR3 loop spans 13 amino acids. V lost 5 bases to trimming and J lost 3 bases, with 11 bases between them.

V gene TRBV6-1 combines with J gene TRBJ1-2, with 7 positions matching TRBD1. CDR3 length equals 13 residues. The germline CDR1 and CDR2 sequences are MNHNS and SASEGT. V shed 1 base and J 7 bases; nucleotides not matched to a gene: 3. The CDR3 protein is CASSEDPGGGYTF. Here the CDR3 DNA reads TGTGCCAGCAGTGAAGATCCAGGGGGTGGCTACACCTTC.

The CDR3 here is CASSQVVEDNSPLHF. CDR3 DNA sequence: TGCGCCAGCAGCCAAGTCGTGGAAGATAATTCACCCCTCCACTTT. V gene TRBV4-3 combines with J gene TRBJ1-6; D uncertain. Germline V gene lookup returns CDR1 LGHNA and CDR2 YSLEER. The CDR3 contains 15 residues. The V end was cut by 1 base, the J end by 5 bases, with 9 bases between.

The genes are TRBV4-2 and TRBJ2-2, with unresolved D. The CDR3 loop spans 14 amino acids. The germline gives CDR1 LGHNA, CDR2 YNFKEQ. Trimming pared 0 bases from V and 5 bases from J, leaving 7 bases between. CDR3 nucleotides: TGTGCCAGCAGCCAAGACAGATTTACCGGGGAGCTGTTTTTT. Translated: CASSQDRFTGELFF.

V gene TRBV9 combines with J gene TRBJ1-3, with 8 nucleotides matching TRBD1. This CDR3 has 14 amino acids. With V trimmed by 3 bases and J by 6 bases, 5 bases remained unmatched. Germline CDR1 SGDLS, CDR2 YYNGEE. The CDR3 DNA follows: TGTGCCAGCAGCGAGGGACAGGCGGAAAACACCATATATTTT. It specifies CASSEGQAENTIYF.

This clone was recorded once. V and J are TRBV7-3 and TRBJ2-5; a weak D match, TRBD1 (6 bases). Per germline, CDR1 SGHTA and CDR2 FQGTGA. The CDR3 extends over 15 amino acids. Trimming cost V 5 bases and J 5 bases, with 18 bases left between them. The CDR3 DNA reads TGTGCCAGCAGCACCACCGGGACCCAGGGGGAGACCCAGTACTTC. As protein: CASSTTGTQGETQYF.

This chain uses TRBV18 with TRBJ1-6; 11 bases agree with TRBD1. The germline gives CDR1 KGHSH, CDR2 LQKENI. The V segment lost 5 bases and the J segment 8 bases; nucleotides outside the gene matches: 5. The CDR3 is 15 residues long. The CDR3 here is CASSNRTGGYSPLHF. The CDR3 region has the DNA TGTGCCAGCTCAAATCGGACAGGGGGCTATTCACCCCTCCACTTT. The complete variable domain, with remaining parts taken from reference TRBV18 and TRBJ1-6, reads NAGVMQNPRHLVRRRGQEARLRCSPMKGHSHVYWYRQLPEEGLKFMVYLQKENIIDESGMPKERFSAEFPKEGPSILRIQQVVRGDSAAYFCASSNRTGGYSPLHFGNGTRLTVT.

The V and J genes are TRBV15 and TRBJ1-6; D unclear. V was pared by 6 bases and J by 0 bases, with 6 bases between. Germline V CDR1 and CDR2: LNHNV, YYDKDF (reference sequence). The CDR3 has 14 amino acids. The DNA for the CDR3 is TGTGCCACCAGTGGAAGCTCCTATAATTCACCCCTCCACTTT. Protein product: CATSGSSYNSPLHF.